Below are 32 T cell receptor beta chains sequenced from a single sample in a study of T cells in localized non-small cell lung cancer (dated by TCRdb to about 2020). The library relied on the immunoSEQ multiplex PCR assay. TCRdb took this table from immuneACCESS and kept in-frame rearrangements with V and J called. Such tables lack part of the clones; where checked against another copy, unresolved V genes explain under half of the gap, and the rest is unexplained. The sample yields 26,000 or so clones; around nine tenths were counted once. Of the sample, about 3% is held by the ten largest clones. The sequencing here drew on peripheral blood, taken before any cancer treatment. The source is a woman aged 18-55 years with stage I lung adenocarcinoma.

The count of this clone is one. This sequence joins TRBV7-8 and TRBJ2-1; perhaps TRBD2 as D (5 bases). V lost 5 bases, J lost 5 bases, and 22 bases lay in between. This CDR3 is 17 amino acids long. Germline CDR1 is SGHVS and CDR2 is FQNEAQ. The CDR3 region is CASSPAASGLADNEQFF. The CDR3 region has the DNA TGTGCCAGCAGCCCAGCAGCCTCGGGTCTAGCTGACAATGAGCAGTTCTTC.

This chain uses TRBV7-2 with TRBJ2-3, with D tentatively TRBD2 (5 bases). From germline, CDR1 is SGHTA and CDR2 FQGNSA. The ends were cut back, 6 bases at V and 4 bases at J, with 11 bases in the middle. This CDR3 contains 13 residues. CDR3 bases: TGTGCCAGCAGGCCCCTAGCATCAGATACGCAGTATTTT. Its translation is CASRPLASDTQYF.

This chain links TRBV4-3 with TRBJ1-1; TRBD1 is a possible D gene (5 bases). CDR1 is LGHNA and CDR2 is YSLEER in the germline V gene. The CDR3 runs 15 residues. Trimming removed 4 bases at V and 5 bases at J, with 17 bases between. CDR3 sequence: CASSPGPGGETEAFF. CDR3 coding DNA: TGCGCCAGCAGCCCGGGACCGGGAGGAGAAACTGAAGCTTTCTTT.

V usage is TRBV2 and J usage is TRBJ2-3; no firm D call. In germline, CDR1 is SNHLY, CDR2 FYNNEI. Between the trimmed V and J ends, which lost 3 bases and 0 bases, there was a span of 10 bases. The CDR3 extends over 15 amino acids. This CDR3 reads CASSDLGHSTDTQYF. The CDR3 coding sequence is TGTGCCAGCAGTGATTTGGGCCATAGCACAGATACGCAGTATTTT. Combining the CDR3 with reference TRBV2 and TRBJ2-3 gives the whole variable domain EPEVTQTPSHQVTQMGQEVILRCVPISNHLYFYWYRQILGQKVEFLVSFYNNEISEKSEIFDDQFSVERPDGSNFTLKIRSTKLEDSAMYFCASSDLGHSTDTQYFGPGTRLTVL.

The sample holds a few counts of this clone. This chain joins TRBV30 and TRBJ2-1; tentative D call: TRBD2 (6 bases). Trimming left V 0 bases short and J 0 bases short, with 9 bases between. This CDR3 spans 15 amino acids. Germline V gene data show CDR1 as GTSNPN and CDR2 as SVGIG (reference sequence). CDR3 region: CAWSVMRGSYNEQFF. In DNA form, the CDR3 reads TGTGCCTGGAGTGTCATGCGGGGCTCCTACAATGAGCAGTTCTTC.

The J gene is TRBJ1-5, the V gene TRBV6-1; 9 bases are a match to TRBD1. With 8 bases clipped from V and 7 bases from J, the junction kept 9 bases outside the gene matches. This CDR3 region has 14 residues. Germline V gene lookup returns CDR1 MNHNS and CDR2 SASEGT. The CDR3 reads CASGPDRGRQPQHF. The CDR3 nucleotides read TGTGCCAGCGGACCGGACAGGGGTCGGCAGCCCCAGCATTTT.

J is TRBJ2-7 and V is TRBV5-6, with no clear D. Germline CDR1 is SGHDT and CDR2 is YYEEEE. The CDR3 consists of 13 residues. Between the trimmed V and J ends, which lost 1 base and 2 bases, there was a span of 7 bases. CDR3 amino acids: CASSLNTAYEQYF. Here the CDR3 DNA reads TGTGCCAGCAGCTTGAACACCGCCTACGAGCAGTACTTC.

The rearrangement joins TRBV7-6 to TRBJ1-1; D unresolved. The CDR3 loop spans 14 amino acids. From germline, CDR1 is SGHVS and CDR2 FNYEAQ. V was shortened by 3 bases and J by 2 bases, with 10 bases between the two germline ends. CDR3 nucleotides: TGTGCCAGCAGCTTGACACAGAGCAACACTGAAGCTTTCTTT. Translation gives CASSLTQSNTEAFF.

V and J are TRBV29-1 and TRBJ2-7; either TRBD1 or TRBD2 may fit D (5 bases each). The germline V gene has CDR1 SQVTM and CDR2 ANQGSEA. The CDR3 has 15 residues. Trimming took 2 bases from V and 1 from J, leaving 15 bases between them. CDR3 bases: TGCAGCGTTGAAATAGTTGGGGGACGATCCTACGAGCAGTACTTC. Protein sequence: CSVEIVGGRSYEQYF.

The V and J genes are TRBV30 and TRBJ2-1; the D call may be TRBD1 or TRBD2 (6 bases each). V was clipped by 3 bases and J by 7 bases, with 16 bases between them. The CDR3 is 14 amino acids. Germline CDR1 and CDR2: GTSNPN and SVGIG (reference sequence). CDR3 DNA: TGTGCCTGGAGGCCCAGTAGGGGGAGGAATGAGCAGTTCTTC. Translating gives CAWRPSRGRNEQFF.

Here the CDR3 DNA reads TGTGCCATCAGCCAAACGGGACAAGAATTTGAAGCTTTCTTT. It codes for CAISQTGQEFEAFF. V gene TRBV10-3 combines with J gene TRBJ1-1; D is perhaps TRBD1 (6 bases). Trimming took off 6 bases at V and 7 bases at J, with 18 bases between the two ends. This CDR3 comprises 14 residues. Germline lookup yields CDR1 ENHRY and CDR2 SYGVKD.

This clone was seen only once. V gene TRBV25-1 combines with J gene TRBJ2-1, with D possibly matching TRBD2 (6 bases). The V gene lost 3 bases and the J gene lost 3 bases, with 15 bases spanning the gap. The CDR3 extends over 16 amino acids. The germline CDR1 and CDR2 sequences are MGHDK and SYGVNS. Here the CDR3 reads CASSDLGGNLYNEQFF. DNA for the CDR3: TGTGCCAGCAGTGATCTTGGGGGGAATCTCTACAATGAGCAGTTCTTC.

The rearrangement links TRBV5-1 to TRBJ2-3; 9 bases align to TRBD2. The germline V gene encodes CDR1 SGHRS and CDR2 YFSETQ. With 3 bases clipped from V and 1 base from J, the junction kept 6 bases outside the gene matches. The CDR3 consists of 16 residues. The CDR3 region is CASSSGLARGTDTQYF. In nucleotides, the CDR3 is TGCGCCAGCAGCTCGGGACTAGCACGGGGCACAGATACGCAGTATTTT.

CDR3 nucleotide sequence: TGTGCCAGCAGTTACCCTACCTCTAGCGGGAGGGCCATTGATACGCAGTATTTT. Its translation is CASSYPTSSGRAIDTQYF. V is TRBV28 and J is TRBJ2-3, with TRBD2 matching 12 bases. V trimming: 4 bases; J trimming: 6 bases; junction bases outside the gene matches: 14. Per germline, CDR1 MDHEN and CDR2 SYDVKM. The CDR3 sequence is 18 residues long. The whole variable domain, filled in from reference TRBV28 and TRBJ2-3, reads DVKVTQSSRYLVKRTGEKVFLECVQDMDHENMFWYRQDPGLGLRLIYFSYDVKMKEKGDIPEGYSVSREKKERFSLILESASTNQTSMYLCASSYPTSSGRAIDTQYFGPGTRLTVL.

This chain joins TRBV4-1 and TRBJ2-7; 8 nucleotides match TRBD1. Germline assignment: CDR1 MGHRA and CDR2 YSYEKL. Losses at the gene ends were 0 bases for V and 4 bases for J; bases not matched to a gene: 5. There are 15 residues in the CDR3. The DNA of the CDR3 is TGCGCCAGCAGCCAAGAAGACAGGGGCGGTTACGAGCAGTACTTC. The encoded protein is CASSQEDRGGYEQYF.

The chain has TRBV7-2 and TRBJ2-3, with D possibly TRBD2 on 5 matching bases. The germline CDR1 and CDR2 sequences are SGHTA and FQGNSA. There are 14 residues in the CDR3. V was cut by 1 base and J by 6 bases, with 11 bases left in between. CDR3 protein: CASSLGGRRDTQYF. CDR3 bases: TGTGCCAGCAGCTTAGGAGGTCGGAGGGATACGCAGTATTTT.

This chain joins TRBV4-1 and TRBJ2-5, with 8 bases lining up with TRBD2. V lost 0 bases and J lost 5; bases outside the gene matches: 5. Germline lookup yields CDR1 MGHRA and CDR2 YSYEKL. This CDR3 spans 15 amino acids. The CDR3 nucleotides are TGCGCCAGCAGCCAAGAAGGACTAGCTAGGGAGACCCAGTACTTC. It translates to CASSQEGLARETQYF.

This clone has only a few counts. The J gene is TRBJ1-1, the V gene TRBV30; D is undetermined. Germline lookup yields CDR1 GTSNPN and CDR2 SVGIG (reference sequence). This CDR3 has 11 residues. The germline V and J ends were trimmed by 3 bases and 6 bases, with 8 bases remaining between them. CDR3 in amino acids: CAWSPGAEAFF. The CDR3 nucleotides read TGTGCCTGGAGCCCCGGGGCTGAAGCTTTCTTT.

The V call is TRBV5-1, the J call TRBJ1-1, with TRBD1 matching 7 bases. Germline trimming cut 6 bases from V and 1 base from J; bases unmatched to any gene: 3. CDR3 length equals 13 residues. From germline, CDR1 is SGHRS and CDR2 YFSETQ. The CDR3 bases are TGCGCCAGCACGGGACAGAGGAACACTGAAGCTTTCTTT. It translates to CASTGQRNTEAFF.

The chain links TRBV7-3 to TRBJ2-6, with 11 positions matching TRBD1. CDR1 SGHTA and CDR2 FQGTGA come from the germline V gene. CDR3 length: 17 amino acids. V shed 4 bases and J 4 bases; nucleotides not matched to a gene: 6. The CDR3 nucleotides read TGTGCCAGCAGCTCTGGACAGGGGGCGGTCGGGGCCAACGTCCTGACTTTC. Amino acid sequence: CASSSGQGAVGANVLTF.

This clone was detected only a few times. V and J are TRBV27 and TRBJ2-1; D might be TRBD1 (6 bases). The CDR3 extends over 13 amino acids. CDR1 and CDR2 (germline): MNHEY, SMNVEV (reference sequence). Trimming took 10 bases from V and 3 from J, leaving 13 bases between them. The DNA for the CDR3 is TGTGCCACCGCCGGGACAAACTACAATGAGCAGTTCTTC. Amino acid sequence: CATAGTNYNEQFF.

The chain is built from TRBV11-2 and TRBJ1-3, with D possibly matching TRBD1 (5 bases). The CDR3 covers 15 residues. The V end lost 0 bases, the J end lost 4 bases, and 10 bases lay between the germline ends. Germline V CDR1 and CDR2: SGHAT, FQNNGV. The CDR3 reads CASSLEGDWGNTIYF. The CDR3 region has the DNA TGTGCCAGCAGCTTAGAAGGGGATTGGGGAAACACCATATATTTT.

The chain recombines TRBV10-3 with TRBJ2-2; D is unclear. The germline V and J ends were trimmed by 4 bases and 7 bases, with 7 bases remaining between them. CDR3 length: 12 amino acids. Germline-derived CDR1 and CDR2 are ENHRY and SYGVKD. The chain's CDR3 is CAISVSIGELFF. The CDR3 DNA is TGTGCCATCAGTGTATCTATCGGGGAGCTGTTTTTT.

The chain has TRBV5-1 and TRBJ2-7, with D tentatively TRBD2 (6 bases). From germline, CDR1 is SGHRS and CDR2 YFSETQ. The V and J ends lost 4 bases and 2 bases respectively, with 16 bases between them. This CDR3 has 15 residues. The CDR3 sequence: CASSTQVAGPYEQYF. The CDR3 nucleotides read TGCGCCAGCAGCACCCAAGTGGCGGGACCCTACGAGCAGTACTTC.

The rearrangement uses TRBV7-9 and TRBJ1-1, with D tentatively TRBD1 (5 bases). Germline CDR1 and CDR2: SEHNR and FQNEAQ (reference sequence). This CDR3 contains 14 residues. Trimming left V 10 bases short and J 5 bases short, with 20 bases between. DNA of the CDR3: TGTGCCAACCAGCCGGACAACCGGGTAACTGAAGCTTTCTTT. It encodes CANQPDNRVTEAFF.

The chain has TRBV25-1 and TRBJ2-2; TRBD2 matches at 13 bases. Unmatched junction bases numbered 9, after V lost 4 bases and J lost 4 bases. This CDR3 has 18 residues. CDR1 is MGHDK, CDR2 SYGVNS, per germline. CDR3 sequence (DNA): TGTGCCAGCAGTGCTCAACTAGCGGGAGGGAAATCCACCGGGGAGCTGTTTTTT. The encoded protein is CASSAQLAGGKSTGELFF.

This rearrangement joins TRBV6-1 to TRBJ1-2; possible D gene TRBD1, 6 bases. The CDR3 has 13 residues. Germline V gene lookup returns CDR1 MNHNS and CDR2 SASEGT. Trimming stripped 6 bases from V and 2 bases from J, with 10 bases between. The CDR3 loop reads CASRPGQNYGYTF. CDR3 DNA sequence: TGTGCCAGCAGGCCCGGACAGAACTATGGCTACACCTTC.

This chain links TRBV4-2 with TRBJ2-1, with 10 bases that match TRBD2. After removal of 0 bases from V and 4 bases from J, the junction contained 6 bases not matched to a gene. This CDR3 is built from 17 residues. Germline V gene sequence: CDR1 LGHNA, CDR2 YNFKEQ. CDR3: CASSQEAGGTAYNEQFF. The CDR3 region has the DNA TGTGCCAGCAGCCAAGAAGCGGGAGGGACTGCGTACAATGAGCAGTTCTTC.

The gene calls are TRBV11-3 and TRBJ1-3; no definite D call. CDR3 length: 14 amino acids. Looked up from germline, CDR1 is SGHNT and CDR2 is YENEEA. Deletions cut 3 bases from V and 0 bases from J, with 6 bases between. CDR3 DNA sequence: TGTGCCAGCAGCTTCGAGTACTCTGGAAACACCATATATTTT. Translating it yields CASSFEYSGNTIYF. Combining the CDR3 with reference TRBV11-3 and TRBJ1-3 gives the whole variable domain EAGVVQSPRYKIIEKKQPVAFWCNPISGHNTLYWYLQNLGQGPELLIRYENEEAVDDSQLPKDRFSAERLKGVDSTLKIQPAELGDSAVYLCASSFEYSGNTIYFGEGSWLTVV.

In this sample, this clone turned up once. V is TRBV5-5 and J is TRBJ2-1, with D perhaps TRBD2 (5 bases). From germline, CDR1 is SGHKS and CDR2 YYEKEE (reference sequence). The CDR3 has 15 amino acids. V lost 6 bases, J lost 5 bases, and 18 bases lay in between. CDR3 sequence: CASKLQLAENNEQFF. The CDR3 coding sequence is TGTGCCAGCAAACTCCAGCTAGCTGAAAACAATGAGCAGTTCTTC. Full variable domain (outside the CDR3, taken from reference TRBV5-5 and TRBJ2-1): DAGVTQSPTHLIKTRGQQVTLRCSPISGHKSVSWYQQVLGQGPQFIFQYYEKEERGRGNFPDRFSARQFPNYSSELNVNALLLGDSALYLCASKLQLAENNEQFFGPGTRLTVL.

This chain connects TRBV18 to TRBJ1-2, with 7 bases identical to TRBD1. Germline V gives CDR1 KGHSH, CDR2 LQKENI. Germline trimming cut 6 bases from V and 1 base from J; bases unmatched to any gene: 17. The CDR3 has 18 amino acids. The CDR3 DNA follows: TGTGCCAGCTCGCTTAACCGGGACAGCCAGAATCTTAACTATGGCTACACCTTC. Amino acid sequence: CASSLNRDSQNLNYGYTF.

This chain joins TRBV7-2 and TRBJ2-6; 7 bases line up with TRBD1. Germline CDR1 SGHTA, CDR2 FQGNSA. This CDR3 is built from 17 residues. V shed 7 bases, J shed 4 bases, and the junction held 13 bases outside the gene matches. Here the CDR3 DNA reads TGTGCCAGCACTCGTAGGGCCACAGGGGCCGGGGCCAACGTCCTGACTTTC. This translates into CASTRRATGAGANVLTF.